This TCR beta chain was found in a study of OX40 agonist ivuxolimab in advanced cancers. Findings and limits, study-wide: No antigen was identified for the clonally expanded peripheral T cells.

On this clone: Its specificity is unknown.

Only in-frame clones appear in the TCRdb table, and some are missing; sequencing was by immunoSEQ multiplex PCR. The sample contains some 45,000 clones, 80% to 90% of which appear only once. This sample comprised CD4+ or CD8+ T cells sorted from blood, obtained in a trial of the OX40 agonist ivuxolimab. The receptor comes from an adult with an advanced solid tumor such as melanoma, head and neck, liver or kidney cancer.

The CDR3 reads CASSPRDRRDTEAFF. The CDR3 coding sequence is TGCGCCAGCAGCCCACGGGATCGAAGGGACACTGAAGCTTTCTTT. V usage is TRBV5-1 and J usage is TRBJ1-1; D remains unclear. V was clipped by 4 bases and J by 3 bases, with 16 bases between them. CDR1 and CDR2 (germline): SGHRS, YFSETQ. The CDR3 runs to 15 residues.